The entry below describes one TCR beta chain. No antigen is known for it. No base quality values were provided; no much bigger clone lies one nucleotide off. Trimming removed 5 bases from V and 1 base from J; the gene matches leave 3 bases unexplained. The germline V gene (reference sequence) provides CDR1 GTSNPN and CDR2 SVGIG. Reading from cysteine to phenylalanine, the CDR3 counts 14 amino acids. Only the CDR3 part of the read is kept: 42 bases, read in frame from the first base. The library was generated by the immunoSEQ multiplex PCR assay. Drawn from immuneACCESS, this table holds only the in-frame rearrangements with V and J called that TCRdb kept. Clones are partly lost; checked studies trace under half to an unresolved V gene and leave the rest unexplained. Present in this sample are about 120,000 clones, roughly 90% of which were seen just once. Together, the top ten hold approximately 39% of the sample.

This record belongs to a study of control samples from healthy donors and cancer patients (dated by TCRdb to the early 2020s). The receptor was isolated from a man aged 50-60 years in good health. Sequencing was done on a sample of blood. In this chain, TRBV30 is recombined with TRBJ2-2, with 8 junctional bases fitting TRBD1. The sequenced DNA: TGTGCCTGGCGGACAGGGAGGAACACCGGGGAGCTGTTTTTT. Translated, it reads CAWRTGRNTGELFF.